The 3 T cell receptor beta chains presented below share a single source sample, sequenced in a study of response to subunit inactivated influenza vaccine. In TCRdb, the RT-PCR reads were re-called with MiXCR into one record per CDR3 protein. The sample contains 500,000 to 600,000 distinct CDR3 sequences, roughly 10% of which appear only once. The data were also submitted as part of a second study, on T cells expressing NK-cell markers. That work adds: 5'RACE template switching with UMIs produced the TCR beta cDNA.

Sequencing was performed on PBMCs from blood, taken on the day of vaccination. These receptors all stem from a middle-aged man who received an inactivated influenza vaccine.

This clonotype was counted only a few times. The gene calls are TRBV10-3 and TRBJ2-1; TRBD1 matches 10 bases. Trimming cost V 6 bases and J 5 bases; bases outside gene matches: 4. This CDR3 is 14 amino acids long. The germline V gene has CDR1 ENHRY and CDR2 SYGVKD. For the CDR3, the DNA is TGTGCCATCAGCCAAGGGACAGGGGACAATGAGCAGTTCTTC. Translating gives CAISQGTGDNEQFF.

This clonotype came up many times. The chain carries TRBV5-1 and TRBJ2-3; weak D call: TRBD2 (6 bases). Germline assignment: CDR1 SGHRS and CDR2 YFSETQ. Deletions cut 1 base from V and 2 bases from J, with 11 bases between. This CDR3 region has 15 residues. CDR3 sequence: CASSLQLAYTDTQYF. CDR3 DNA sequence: TGCGCCAGCAGCTTGCAGCTAGCGTACACAGATACGCAGTATTTT. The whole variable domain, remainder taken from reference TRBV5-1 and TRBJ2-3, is KAGVTQTPRYLIKTRGQQVTLSCSPISGHRSVSWYQQTPGQGLQFLFEYFSETQRNKGNFPGRFSGRQFSNSRSEMNVSTLELGDSALYLCASSLQLAYTDTQYFGPGTRLTVL.

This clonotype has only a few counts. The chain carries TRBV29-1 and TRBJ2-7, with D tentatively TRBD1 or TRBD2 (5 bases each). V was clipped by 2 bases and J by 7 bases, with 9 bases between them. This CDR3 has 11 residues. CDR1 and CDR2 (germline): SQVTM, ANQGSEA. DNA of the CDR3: TGCAGCGTTGAAAGAGGGGCTGAGCAGTACTTC. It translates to CSVERGAEQYF.